These 4 T cell receptor beta chains share one sample of origin, sequenced in a study of beta chain features in type 1 diabetes. Reverse transcribing all isolated RNA meant expressed TCRB transcripts were sequenced. Clones were sequenced by immunoSEQ multiplex PCR, and TCRdb holds only the in-frame ones, with some missing. The sample records around 200,000 clones, about 13% being singletons. Sequenced input: central memory CD4+ T cells from blood. These receptors were obtained from a woman younger than 35 in good health.

This clone was seen a handful of times. This chain uses TRBV9 with TRBJ2-7; D may be TRBD1 (5 bases). The CDR3 has 14 residues. The germline CDR1 and CDR2 sequences are SGDLS and YYNGEE. V lost 4 bases and J 0 bases, leaving 11 bases between the germline ends. CDR3: CASSPRQSSYEQYF. In DNA, the CDR3 is TGTGCCAGCAGCCCTAGACAGAGCTCCTACGAGCAGTACTTC. Looking up the rest from reference TRBV9 and TRBJ2-7 gives the full variable domain: DSGVTQTPKHLITATGQRVTLRCSPRSGDLSVYWYQQSLDQGLQFLIQYYNGEERAKGNILERFSAQQFPDLHSELNLSSLELGDSALYFCASSPRQSSYEQYFGPGTRLTVT.

This clone was recorded at least ten times. The CDR3 DNA reads as TGTGCCAGCTCACCTACTCGGACAGAAGGGAACACTGAAGCTTTCTTT. As protein: CASSPTRTEGNTEAFF. V and J are TRBV18 and TRBJ1-1; weak D call: TRBD1 (6 bases). The CDR3 runs to 16 residues. V gave up 3 bases and J gave up 1 base, with 15 bases separating them. CDR1 is KGHSH, CDR2 LQKENI, per germline.

The J gene is TRBJ1-3, the V gene TRBV27; the D gene is possibly TRBD1 (6 bases). The CDR3 is 13 residues long. V was trimmed by 6 bases and J by 4 bases, leaving 10 bases between them. Germline V lookup: CDR1 MNHEY, CDR2 SMNVEV (reference sequence). The CDR3: CASSQGLGNTIYF. The CDR3 bases are TGTGCCAGCAGCCAGGGGTTAGGAAACACCATATATTTT.

This clone came up a few times. The V and J genes are TRBV6-5 and TRBJ1-2; perhaps TRBD1 as D (5 bases). Trimming stripped 7 bases from V and 4 bases from J, with 19 bases between. The CDR3 spans 15 residues. Germline V gene sequence: CDR1 MNHEY, CDR2 SVGAGI. CDR3 protein: CASNPYKGQSYGYTF. The DNA of the CDR3 is TGTGCCAGCAATCCCTATAAGGGGCAGAGCTATGGCTACACCTTC.